This T cell receptor beta chain is drawn from a study of CD8+ T cells in alopecia areata. Study background: Treated patients were scored for severity by percent of scalp affected. General observations from the study: The treated group had a single nonresponder, limiting CD8+ expansion-response conclusions.

Many counts were recorded for this clone. Its matching antigen is unknown. Germline V gene data show CDR1 as SGHVS and CDR2 as FQNEAQ. There are 13 residues in the CDR3. V shed 1 base and J shed 3 bases, with 3 bases lying between them. Treatment meaning: oral pan-JAK inhibitor, 5-10 mg twice daily. TCR sequencing used cDNA made by reverse transcription of extracted RNA. Here immunoSEQ multiplex PCR was the method, and the copy in TCRdb shows in-frame clones only, minus some. Here the sample spans some 190,000 clones, roughly 66% being singletons. The TCR sequence derives from a human donor with alopecia areata. The chain joins TRBV7-8 to TRBJ1-4, with unresolved D. Sequences were derived from CD4+ T cells sorted from blood, sampled at week 24, from a patient treated with tofacitinib. The CDR3: CASSLGANEKLFF. DNA of the CDR3: TGTGCCAGCAGCTTAGGAGCTAATGAAAAACTGTTTTTT. The full variable domain, with the rest looked up from reference TRBV7-8 and TRBJ1-4, is GAGVSQSPRYKVAKRGQDVALRCDPISGHVSLFWYQQALGQGPEFLTYFQNEAQLDKSGLPSDRFFAERPEGSVSTLKIQRTQQEDSAVYLCASSLGANEKLFFGSGTQLSVL.